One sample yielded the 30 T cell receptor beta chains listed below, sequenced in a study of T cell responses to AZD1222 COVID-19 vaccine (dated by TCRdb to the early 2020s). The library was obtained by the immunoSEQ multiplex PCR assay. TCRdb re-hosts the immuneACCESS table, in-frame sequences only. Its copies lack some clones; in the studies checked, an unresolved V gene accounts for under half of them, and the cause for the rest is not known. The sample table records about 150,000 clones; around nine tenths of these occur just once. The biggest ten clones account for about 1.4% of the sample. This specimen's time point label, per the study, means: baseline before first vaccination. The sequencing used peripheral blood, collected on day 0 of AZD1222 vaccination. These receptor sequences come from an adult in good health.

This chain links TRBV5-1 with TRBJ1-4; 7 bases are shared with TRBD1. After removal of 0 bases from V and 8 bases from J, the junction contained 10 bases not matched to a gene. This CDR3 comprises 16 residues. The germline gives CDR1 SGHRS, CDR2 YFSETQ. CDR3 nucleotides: TGCGCCAGCAGCTTGGCCTACAGGGGTATTCGGGAAAAACTGTTTTTT. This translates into CASSLAYRGIREKLFF. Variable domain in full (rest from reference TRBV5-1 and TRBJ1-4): KAGVTQTPRYLIKTRGQQVTLSCSPISGHRSVSWYQQTPGQGLQFLFEYFSETQRNKGNFPGRFSGRQFSNSRSEMNVSTLELGDSALYLCASSLAYRGIREKLFFGSGTQLSVL.

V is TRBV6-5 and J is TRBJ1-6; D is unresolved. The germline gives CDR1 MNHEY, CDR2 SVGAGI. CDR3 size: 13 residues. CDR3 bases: TGTGCTATGAGGAGAGATGGTAATTCACCCCTCCACTTT. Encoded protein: CAMRRDGNSPLHF.

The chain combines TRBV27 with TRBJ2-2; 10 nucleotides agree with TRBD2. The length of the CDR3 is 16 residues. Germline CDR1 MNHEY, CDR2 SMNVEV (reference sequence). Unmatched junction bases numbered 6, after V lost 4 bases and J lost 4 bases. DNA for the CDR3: TGTGCCAGCAGTTGGTTAATAGCGGGGGGCACCGGGGAGCTGTTTTTT. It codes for CASSWLIAGGTGELFF.

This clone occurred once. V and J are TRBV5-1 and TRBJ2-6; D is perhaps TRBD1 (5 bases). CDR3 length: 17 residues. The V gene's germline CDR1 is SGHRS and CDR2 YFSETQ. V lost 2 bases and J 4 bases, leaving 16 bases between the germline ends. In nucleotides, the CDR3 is TGCGCCAGCAGCTTCGCAGGGCCATTGCAAGGGGCCAACGTCCTGACTTTC. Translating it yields CASSFAGPLQGANVLTF.

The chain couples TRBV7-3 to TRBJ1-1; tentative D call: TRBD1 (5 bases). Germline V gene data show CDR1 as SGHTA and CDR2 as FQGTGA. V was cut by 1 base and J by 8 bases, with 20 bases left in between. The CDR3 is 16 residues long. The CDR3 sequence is CASSLSPRALRTEAFF. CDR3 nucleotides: TGTGCCAGCAGCTTAAGCCCCAGGGCCCTCCGCACCGAAGCTTTCTTT.

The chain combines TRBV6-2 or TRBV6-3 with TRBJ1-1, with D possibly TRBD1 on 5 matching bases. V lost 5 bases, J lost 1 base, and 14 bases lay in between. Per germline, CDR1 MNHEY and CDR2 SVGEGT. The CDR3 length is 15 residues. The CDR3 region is CASSPFAGKNTEAFF. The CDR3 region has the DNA TGTGCCAGCAGTCCCTTTGCAGGGAAGAACACTGAAGCTTTCTTT.

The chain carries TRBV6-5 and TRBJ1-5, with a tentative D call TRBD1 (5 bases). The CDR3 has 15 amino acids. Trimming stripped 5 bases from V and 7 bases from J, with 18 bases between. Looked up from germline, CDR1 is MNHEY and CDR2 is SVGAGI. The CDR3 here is CASSPDRGREQPQHF. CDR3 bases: TGTGCCAGCAGTCCAGACCGGGGCCGAGAGCAGCCCCAGCATTTT.

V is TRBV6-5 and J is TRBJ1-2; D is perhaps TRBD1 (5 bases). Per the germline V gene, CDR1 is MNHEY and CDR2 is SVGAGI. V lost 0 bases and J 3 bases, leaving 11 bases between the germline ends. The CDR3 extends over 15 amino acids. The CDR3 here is CASSYSWGGDYGYTF. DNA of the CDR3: TGTGCCAGCAGTTACTCGTGGGGGGGAGACTATGGCTACACCTTC.

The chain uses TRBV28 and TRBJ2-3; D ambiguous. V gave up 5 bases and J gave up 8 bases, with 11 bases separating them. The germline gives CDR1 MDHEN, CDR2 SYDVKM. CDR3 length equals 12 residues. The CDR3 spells CASSPLQGTQYF. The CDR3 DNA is TGTGCCAGCAGTCCCCTGCAAGGTACGCAGTATTTT. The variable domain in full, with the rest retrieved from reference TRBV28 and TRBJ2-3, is DVKVTQSSRYLVKRTGEKVFLECVQDMDHENMFWYRQDPGLGLRLIYFSYDVKMKEKGDIPEGYSVSREKKERFSLILESASTNQTSMYLCASSPLQGTQYFGPGTRLTVL.

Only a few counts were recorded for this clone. CDR3 sequence: CASSDRQGPTGEQYF. CDR3 in DNA: TGTGCCAGCAGCGACCGACAGGGGCCTACGGGGGAGCAGTACTTC. This chain uses TRBV9 with TRBJ2-7; 8 bases are shared with TRBD1. The CDR3 spans 15 residues. Germline trimming cut 3 bases from V and 7 bases from J; bases unmatched to any gene: 12. In germline, CDR1 is SGDLS, CDR2 YYNGEE.

CDR3 nucleotides: TGTGCCAGCAGCCCGGGACAGGGAGGGAGAAACATTCAGTACTTC. Protein: CASSPGQGGRNIQYF. The chain has TRBV5-6 and TRBJ2-4, with 9 bases lining up with TRBD1. Losses at the gene ends were 4 bases for V and 6 bases for J; bases not matched to a gene: 8. The CDR3 is 15 amino acids. Germline V gene lookup returns CDR1 SGHDT and CDR2 YYEEEE.

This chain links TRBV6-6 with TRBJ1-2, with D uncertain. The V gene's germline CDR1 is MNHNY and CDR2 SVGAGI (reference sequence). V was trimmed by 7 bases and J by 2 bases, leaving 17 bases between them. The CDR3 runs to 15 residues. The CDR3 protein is CASTTAQGGNYGYTF. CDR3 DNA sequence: TGTGCCAGCACCACCGCCCAAGGCGGGAACTATGGCTACACCTTC.

The CDR3 nucleotides are TGTGCCAGCAGCTCGGGGGGACAGGGGGTTAACTATGGCTACACCTTC. Protein: CASSSGGQGVNYGYTF. This chain connects TRBV7-2 to TRBJ1-2; 11 bases are a match to TRBD1. This CDR3 spans 16 amino acids. Germline-derived CDR1 and CDR2 are SGHTA and FQGNSA. With 4 bases clipped from V and 1 base from J, the junction kept 5 bases outside the gene matches. The full variable domain, rest sourced from reference TRBV7-2 and TRBJ1-2, is GAGVSQSPSNKVTEKGKDVELRCDPISGHTALYWYRQSLGQGLEFLIYFQGNSAPDKSGLPSDRFSAERTGGSVSTLTIQRTQQEDSAVYLCASSSGGQGVNYGYTFGSGTRLTVV.

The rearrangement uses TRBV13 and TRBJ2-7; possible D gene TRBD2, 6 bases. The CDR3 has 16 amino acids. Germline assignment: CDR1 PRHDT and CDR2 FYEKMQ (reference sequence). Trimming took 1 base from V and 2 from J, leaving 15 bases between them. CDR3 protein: CASSLVAGSGTYEQYF. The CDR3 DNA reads TGTGCCAGCAGCTTAGTTGCGGGGTCTGGAACCTACGAGCAGTACTTC. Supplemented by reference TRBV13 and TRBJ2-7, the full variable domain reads AAGVIQSPRHLIKEKRETATLKCYPIPRHDTVYWYQQGPGQDPQFLISFYEKMQSDKGSIPDRFSAQQFSDYHSELNMSSLELGDSALYFCASSLVAGSGTYEQYFGPGTRLTVT.

CDR3 in amino acids: CASSHYRGSGANVLTF. CDR3 in DNA: TGTGCCAGCAGCCACTACAGGGGTTCTGGGGCCAACGTCCTGACTTTC. This rearrangement joins TRBV3-1 (or the pseudogene TRBV3-2) to TRBJ2-6, with 7 bases that match TRBD1. The CDR3 is 16 amino acids. Germline assignment: CDR1 LGHDT and CDR2 YNNKEL (reference sequence). With 3 bases clipped from V and 1 base from J, the junction kept 3 bases outside the gene matches.

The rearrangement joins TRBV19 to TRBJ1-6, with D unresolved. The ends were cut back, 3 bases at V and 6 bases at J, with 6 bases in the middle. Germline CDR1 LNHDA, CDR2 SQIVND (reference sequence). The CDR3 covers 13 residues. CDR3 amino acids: CASSINGNSPLHF. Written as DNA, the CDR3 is TGTGCCAGTAGTATCAACGGTAATTCACCCCTCCACTTT.

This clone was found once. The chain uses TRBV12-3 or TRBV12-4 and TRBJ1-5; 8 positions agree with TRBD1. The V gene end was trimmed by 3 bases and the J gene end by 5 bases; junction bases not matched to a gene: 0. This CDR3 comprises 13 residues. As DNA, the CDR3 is TGTGCCAGCAGTTTGGACAGGGATCAGCCCCAGCATTTT. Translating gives CASSLDRDQPQHF.

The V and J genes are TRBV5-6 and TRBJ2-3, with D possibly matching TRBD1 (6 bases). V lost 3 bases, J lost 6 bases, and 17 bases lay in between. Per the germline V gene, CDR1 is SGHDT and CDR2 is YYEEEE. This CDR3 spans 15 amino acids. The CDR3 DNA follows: TGTGCCAGCAGCTCCGGGACAACCTCTAGGGATACGCAGTATTTT. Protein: CASSSGTTSRDTQYF.

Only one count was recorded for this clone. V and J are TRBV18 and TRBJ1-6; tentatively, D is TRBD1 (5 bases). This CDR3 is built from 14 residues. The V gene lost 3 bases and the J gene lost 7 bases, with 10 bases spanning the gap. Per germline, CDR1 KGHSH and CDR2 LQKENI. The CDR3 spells CASSPVRENSPLHF. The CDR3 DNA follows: TGTGCCAGCTCACCGGTCAGGGAAAATTCACCCCTCCACTTT.

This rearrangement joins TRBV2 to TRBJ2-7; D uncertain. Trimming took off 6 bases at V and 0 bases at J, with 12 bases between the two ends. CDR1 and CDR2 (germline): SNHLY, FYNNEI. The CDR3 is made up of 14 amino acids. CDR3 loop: CASRAQQSSYEQYF. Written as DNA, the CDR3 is TGTGCCAGCAGAGCCCAACAGAGCTCCTACGAGCAGTACTTC.

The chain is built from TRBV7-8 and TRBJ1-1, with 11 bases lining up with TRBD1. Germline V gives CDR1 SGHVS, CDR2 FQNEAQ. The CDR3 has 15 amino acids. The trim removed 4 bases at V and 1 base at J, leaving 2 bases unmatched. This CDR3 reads CASSYGQGANTEAFF. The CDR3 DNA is TGTGCCAGCAGCTACGGACAGGGGGCGAACACTGAAGCTTTCTTT.

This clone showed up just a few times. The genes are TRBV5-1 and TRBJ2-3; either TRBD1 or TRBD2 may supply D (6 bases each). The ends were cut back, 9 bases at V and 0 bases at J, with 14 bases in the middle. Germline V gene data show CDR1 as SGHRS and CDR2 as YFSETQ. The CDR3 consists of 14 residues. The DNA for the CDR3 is TGCGCCACTAACCCGGGGGCAAGCACAGATACGCAGTATTTT. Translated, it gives CATNPGASTDTQYF.

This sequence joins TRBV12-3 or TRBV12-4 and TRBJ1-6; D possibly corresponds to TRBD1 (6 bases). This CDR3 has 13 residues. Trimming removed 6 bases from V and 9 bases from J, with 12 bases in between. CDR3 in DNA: TGTGCCAGCAGAGTCAGGGGTTTTTCACCCCTCCACTTT. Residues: CASRVRGFSPLHF.

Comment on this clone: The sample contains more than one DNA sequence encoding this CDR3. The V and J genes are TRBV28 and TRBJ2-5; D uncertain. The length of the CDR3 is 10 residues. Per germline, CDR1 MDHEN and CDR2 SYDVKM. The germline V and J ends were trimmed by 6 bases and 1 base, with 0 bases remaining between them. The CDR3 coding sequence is TGTGCCAGCAGCCAAGAGACCCAGTACTTC. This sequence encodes CASSQETQYF.

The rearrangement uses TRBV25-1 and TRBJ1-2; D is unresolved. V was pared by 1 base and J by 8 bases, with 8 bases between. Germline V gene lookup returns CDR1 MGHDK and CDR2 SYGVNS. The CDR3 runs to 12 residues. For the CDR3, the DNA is TGTGCCAGCAGTGAATGGACGGGAGGCTACACCTTC. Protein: CASSEWTGGYTF.

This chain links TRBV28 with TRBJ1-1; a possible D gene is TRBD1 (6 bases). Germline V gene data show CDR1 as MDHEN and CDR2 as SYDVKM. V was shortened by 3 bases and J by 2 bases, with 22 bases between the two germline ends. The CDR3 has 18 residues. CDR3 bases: TGTGCCAGCAGTTTGGTCGCCTTCTCAGGGGCTGGCAACACTGAAGCTTTCTTT. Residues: CASSLVAFSGAGNTEAFF.

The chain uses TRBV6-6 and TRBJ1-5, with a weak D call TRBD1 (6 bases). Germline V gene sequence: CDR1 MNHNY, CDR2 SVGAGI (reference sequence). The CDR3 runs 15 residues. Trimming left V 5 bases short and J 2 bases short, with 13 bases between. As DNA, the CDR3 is TGTGCCAGCAGTAGGGCAGGGGTTGGCAATCAGCCCCAGCATTTT. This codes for CASSRAGVGNQPQHF.

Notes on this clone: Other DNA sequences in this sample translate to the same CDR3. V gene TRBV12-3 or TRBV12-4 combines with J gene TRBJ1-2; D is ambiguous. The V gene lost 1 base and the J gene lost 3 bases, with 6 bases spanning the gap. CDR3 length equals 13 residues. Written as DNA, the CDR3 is TGTGCCAGCAGTTTAGGGCAGGACTATGGCTACACCTTC. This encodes CASSLGQDYGYTF.

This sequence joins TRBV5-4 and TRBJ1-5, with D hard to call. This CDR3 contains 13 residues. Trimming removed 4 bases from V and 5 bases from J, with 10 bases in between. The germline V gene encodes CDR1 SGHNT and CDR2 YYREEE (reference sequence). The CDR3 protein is CASSGGRDQPQHF. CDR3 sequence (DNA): TGTGCCAGCAGCGGAGGAAGGGATCAGCCCCAGCATTTT.

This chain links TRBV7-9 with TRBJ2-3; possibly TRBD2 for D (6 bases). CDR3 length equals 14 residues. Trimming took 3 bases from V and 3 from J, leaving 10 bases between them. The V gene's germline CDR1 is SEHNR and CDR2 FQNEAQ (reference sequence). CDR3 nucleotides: TGTGCCAGCAGCTTCGGGACTTCTACAGATACGCAGTATTTT. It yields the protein CASSFGTSTDTQYF. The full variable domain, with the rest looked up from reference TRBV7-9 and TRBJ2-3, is DTGVSQNPRHKITKRGQNVTFRCDPISEHNRLYWYRQTLGQGPEFLTYFQNEAQLEKSRLLSDRFSAERPKGSFSTLEIQRTEQGDSAMYLCASSFGTSTDTQYFGPGTRLTVL.